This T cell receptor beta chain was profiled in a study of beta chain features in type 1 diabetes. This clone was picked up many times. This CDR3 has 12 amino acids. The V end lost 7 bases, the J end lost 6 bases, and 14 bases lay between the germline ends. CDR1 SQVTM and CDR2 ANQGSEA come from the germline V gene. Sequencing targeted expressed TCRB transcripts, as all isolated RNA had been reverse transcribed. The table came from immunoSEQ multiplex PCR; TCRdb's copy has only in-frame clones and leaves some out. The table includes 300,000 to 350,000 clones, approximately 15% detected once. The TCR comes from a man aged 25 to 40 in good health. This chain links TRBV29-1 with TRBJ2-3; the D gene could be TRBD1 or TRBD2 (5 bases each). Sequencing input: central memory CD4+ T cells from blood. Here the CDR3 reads CSGRDPADTQYF. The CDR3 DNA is TGCAGCGGAAGGGACCCCGCGGATACGCAGTATTTT.